These 30 T cell receptor beta chains share one sample of origin, sequenced in a study of blood T cell repertoires in COVID-19. The method was immunoSEQ multiplex PCR; TCRdb's version includes in-frame clones alone and lacks a portion of them. The sample contains over 200,000 clones, approximately 87% of which appear only once. Sequenced input: PBMCs or T cells enriched from blood (not recorded which). All receptors come from a woman in her forties or fifties in a cohort exposed to, infected with or recovered from COVID-19 (not recorded which).

The genes are TRBV19 and TRBJ2-1; D unresolved. Germline CDR1 and CDR2: LNHDA and SQIVND (reference sequence). V was clipped by 3 bases and J by 7 bases, with 10 bases between them. The CDR3 extends over 13 amino acids. The CDR3 region is CASSIRGQNEQFF. CDR3 sequence (DNA): TGTGCCAGTAGTATCAGAGGTCAAAATGAGCAGTTCTTC. The full variable domain, rest sourced from reference TRBV19 and TRBJ2-1, is DGGITQSPKYLFRKEGQNVTLSCEQNLNHDAMYWYRQDPGQGLRLIYYSQIVNDFQKGDIAEGYSVSREKKESFPLTVTSAQKNPTAFYLCASSIRGQNEQFFGPGTRLTVL.

V and J are TRBV28 and TRBJ2-7, with 7 bases lining up with TRBD2. V was pared by 2 bases and J by 3 bases, with 10 bases of the junction left unmatched. Germline V lookup: CDR1 MDHEN, CDR2 SYDVKM. There are 16 residues in the CDR3. The CDR3 here is CASSLSGDLRFYEQYF. CDR3 in DNA: TGTGCCAGCAGTTTAAGCGGGGACCTAAGATTCTACGAGCAGTACTTC.

This chain links TRBV9 with TRBJ2-7, with D possibly matching TRBD2 (5 bases). From germline, CDR1 is SGDLS and CDR2 YYNGEE. V lost 4 bases and J 2 bases, leaving 16 bases between the germline ends. This CDR3 region has 15 residues. CDR3 amino acids: CASSPVGDRTYEQYF. The CDR3 DNA reads as TGTGCCAGCAGCCCCGTCGGGGATAGGACCTACGAGCAGTACTTC.

This clone appeared many times. In DNA form, the CDR3 reads TGTGCCAGCATCGAGCGGTACACAGATACGCAGTATTTT. Amino acids: CASIERYTDTQYF. This rearrangement joins TRBV2 to TRBJ2-3, with a possible D match to TRBD2 (5 bases). The CDR3 covers 13 residues. The germline V gene encodes CDR1 SNHLY and CDR2 FYNNEI. The V end lost 7 bases, the J end lost 2 bases, and 10 bases lay between the germline ends. Full variable domain (remainder filled in from reference TRBV2 and TRBJ2-3): EPEVTQTPSHQVTQMGQEVILRCVPISNHLYFYWYRQILGQKVEFLVSFYNNEISEKSEIFDDQFSVERPDGSNFTLKIRSTKLEDSAMYFCASIERYTDTQYFGPGTRLTVL.

The J gene is TRBJ2-7, the V gene TRBV27; the match to TRBD2 covers 10 bases. CDR1 is MNHEY and CDR2 is SMNVEV in the germline V gene (reference sequence). V lost 5 bases and J lost 2; bases outside the gene matches: 6. The CDR3 runs to 15 residues. CDR3 amino acids: CASSPSTSGTYEQYF. The CDR3 DNA reads TGTGCCAGCAGTCCTTCAACTAGCGGGACCTACGAGCAGTACTTC.

V and J are TRBV7-3 and TRBJ2-1, with D maybe TRBD2 (6 bases). V shed 2 bases and J shed 8 bases, with 13 bases lying between them. Germline CDR1 reads SGHTA; CDR2 reads FQGTGA. CDR3 size: 14 residues. Here the CDR3 DNA reads TGTGCCAGCAGCTTAGGAGGGGATCTGGATGAGCAGTTCTTC. It encodes CASSLGGDLDEQFF.

The genes are TRBV2 and TRBJ2-3; a weak D match, TRBD2 (6 bases). The V gene lost 3 bases and the J gene lost 3 bases, with 22 bases spanning the gap. CDR1 is SNHLY and CDR2 is FYNNEI in the germline V gene. This CDR3 contains 18 residues. CDR3 region: CASSDPDGPGGGTDTQYF. The DNA for the CDR3 is TGTGCCAGCAGTGATCCGGACGGTCCGGGTGGAGGGACAGATACGCAGTATTTT. Based on the CDR3 plus reference TRBV2 and TRBJ2-3, the full variable domain is EPEVTQTPSHQVTQMGQEVILRCVPISNHLYFYWYRQILGQKVEFLVSFYNNEISEKSEIFDDQFSVERPDGSNFTLKIRSTKLEDSAMYFCASSDPDGPGGGTDTQYFGPGTRLTVL.

This rearrangement joins TRBV5-1 to TRBJ1-1; D possibly corresponds to TRBD1 (6 bases). V lost 4 bases and J 0 bases, leaving 13 bases between the germline ends. CDR1 and CDR2 (germline): SGHRS, YFSETQ. The CDR3 has 15 amino acids. The CDR3 loop reads CASSEADSLNTEAFF. CDR3 nucleotide sequence: TGCGCCAGCAGCGAAGCGGACAGCTTGAACACTGAAGCTTTCTTT. The complete variable domain, with remaining parts taken from reference TRBV5-1 and TRBJ1-1, reads KAGVTQTPRYLIKTRGQQVTLSCSPISGHRSVSWYQQTPGQGLQFLFEYFSETQRNKGNFPGRFSGRQFSNSRSEMNVSTLELGDSALYLCASSEADSLNTEAFFGQGTRLTVV.

The CDR3 sequence is CASSEAGYQPQHF. CDR3 nucleotides: TGTGCCAGCAGTGAGGCAGGCTATCAGCCCCAGCATTTT. This chain uses TRBV2 with TRBJ1-5, with unresolved D. Germline V gene lookup returns CDR1 SNHLY and CDR2 FYNNEI. The CDR3 has 13 residues. V was cut by 3 bases and J by 5 bases, with 8 bases left in between.

This chain connects TRBV24-1 to TRBJ2-5; tentatively, D is TRBD1 (6 bases). Trimming removed 3 bases at V and 5 bases at J, with 15 bases between. Germline V gene sequence: CDR1 KGHDR, CDR2 SFDVKD. The CDR3 covers 15 residues. CDR3 protein: CATSDPRQAGETQYF. The CDR3 DNA reads as TGTGCCACCAGTGATCCAAGACAGGCTGGGGAGACCCAGTACTTC.

The chain uses TRBV18 and TRBJ1-2; D is possibly TRBD1 (6 bases). CDR1 and CDR2 from the germline V gene are KGHSH and LQKENI. V was cut by 4 bases and J by 8 bases, with 11 bases left in between. The CDR3 extends over 12 amino acids. CDR3 sequence: CASSLTGFGYTF. The CDR3 DNA reads as TGTGCCAGCTCACTCACAGGGTTCGGCTACACCTTC.

The chain combines TRBV6-2 or TRBV6-3 with TRBJ2-2, with 8 bases identical to TRBD2. In germline, CDR1 is MNHEY, CDR2 SVGEGT. This CDR3 has 14 residues. The J segment lost 7 bases and the V segment lost 5 bases, leaving 6 bases of the junction unmatched. CDR3 bases: TGTGCCAGCAGTGGGGGACTAGACTTCGGGGAGCTGTTTTTT. It encodes CASSGGLDFGELFF.

Worth noting for this clone: Other DNA sequences in the same sample also yield this CDR3. The V and J genes are TRBV7-9 and TRBJ1-5; D is uncertain. The length of the CDR3 is 16 residues. Germline V gene lookup returns CDR1 SEHNR and CDR2 FQNEAQ (reference sequence). The V and J ends lost 1 base and 1 base respectively, with 11 bases between them. DNA for the CDR3: TGTGCCAGCAGCTTAGTATGGGGAGACAGCAATCAGCCCCAGCATTTT. Translation gives CASSLVWGDSNQPQHF. The full variable domain, rest sourced from reference TRBV7-9 and TRBJ1-5, is DTGVSQNPRHKITKRGQNVTFRCDPISEHNRLYWYRQTLGQGPEFLTYFQNEAQLEKSRLLSDRFSAERPKGSFSTLEIQRTEQGDSAMYLCASSLVWGDSNQPQHFGDGTRLSIL.

The rearrangement uses TRBV6-5 and TRBJ2-7, with 7 bases aligning to TRBD1. CDR1 is MNHEY and CDR2 is SVGAGI in the germline V gene. The CDR3 spans 12 residues. V trimming: 8 bases; J trimming: 4 bases; junction bases outside the gene matches: 5. The chain's CDR3 is CASGQVAYEQYF. In DNA, the CDR3 is TGTGCCAGCGGACAGGTCGCGTACGAGCAGTACTTC.

The chain is built from TRBV16 and TRBJ1-6, with 7 bases matching TRBD1. There are 17 residues in the CDR3. The ends lost 2 bases at V and 6 bases at J; junction bases unmatched: 10. From germline, CDR1 is KGHSY and CDR2 FQNENV. The DNA for the CDR3 is TGTGCCAGCAGCCAAGCTCCGGCCGGGACAGCTAATTCACCCCTCCACTTT. Protein product: CASSQAPAGTANSPLHF.

The chain employs TRBV11-2 and TRBJ1-1, with D possibly TRBD1 on 5 matching bases. The CDR3 is 13 amino acids. The V gene lost 2 bases and the J gene lost 8 bases, with 12 bases spanning the gap. Per germline, CDR1 SGHAT and CDR2 FQNNGV. CDR3 amino acids: CASSLFDRREAFF. The CDR3 DNA reads TGTGCCAGCAGCTTATTTGACAGAAGAGAAGCTTTCTTT.

The chain recombines TRBV3-1 (or the pseudogene TRBV3-2) with TRBJ2-7; 9 nucleotides line up with TRBD1. CDR3 length: 15 amino acids. With V trimmed by 2 bases and J by 2 bases, 4 bases remained unmatched. Germline CDR1 reads LGHDT; CDR2 reads YNNKEL (reference sequence). The CDR3 region is CASSQFGTGPYEQYF. CDR3 sequence (DNA): TGTGCCAGCAGCCAATTCGGGACAGGGCCCTACGAGCAGTACTTC.

This clone was counted a few times. The chain uses TRBV5-4 and TRBJ1-1; a possible D gene is TRBD1 (5 bases). Germline V gene data show CDR1 as SGHNT and CDR2 as YYREEE (reference sequence). The V and J ends lost 0 bases and 5 bases respectively, with 11 bases between them. The CDR3 runs to 14 residues. In nucleotides, the CDR3 is TGTGCCAGCAGCTTGGTTTCAGGGAGGACTGAAGCTTTCTTT. It encodes CASSLVSGRTEAFF.

The chain has TRBV6-5 and TRBJ1-1; the D gene is possibly TRBD1 (5 bases). The CDR3 runs to 14 residues. Germline loops: CDR1 MNHEY, CDR2 SVGAGI. V was trimmed by 7 bases and J by 5 bases, leaving 17 bases between them. This chain's CDR3 is CASTIGGKGTEAFF. In DNA, the CDR3 is TGTGCCAGCACCATCGGGGGTAAGGGGACTGAAGCTTTCTTT.

The chain carries TRBV19 and TRBJ1-3; 7 nucleotides match TRBD1. V lost 6 bases and J lost 0; bases outside the gene matches: 5. The CDR3 length is 15 residues. Per the germline V gene, CDR1 is LNHDA and CDR2 is SQIVND (reference sequence). CDR3 residues: CASRRQGRSGNTIYF. The CDR3 DNA sequence: TGTGCCAGTAGAAGACAGGGCCGCTCTGGAAACACCATATATTTT. Looking up the rest from reference TRBV19 and TRBJ1-3 gives the full variable domain: DGGITQSPKYLFRKEGQNVTLSCEQNLNHDAMYWYRQDPGQGLRLIYYSQIVNDFQKGDIAEGYSVSREKKESFPLTVTSAQKNPTAFYLCASRRQGRSGNTIYFGEGSWLTVV.

The rearrangement links TRBV7-9 to TRBJ2-3; a possible D gene is TRBD2 (5 bases). Germline V lookup: CDR1 SEHNR, CDR2 FQNEAQ (reference sequence). V lost 0 bases and J lost 4, with 14 bases in between. The CDR3 contains 16 residues. CDR3 in DNA: TGTGCCAGCAGCTTAGCGATCCCCGGGGAGCCAGATACGCAGTATTTT. It codes for CASSLAIPGEPDTQYF.

The chain carries TRBV5-1 and TRBJ1-2; D is unresolved. CDR1 SGHRS and CDR2 YFSETQ come from the germline V gene. This CDR3 has 13 residues. Between the trimmed V and J ends, which lost 4 bases and 3 bases, there was a span of 10 bases. Here the CDR3 reads CASSIKGDYGYTF. CDR3 sequence (DNA): TGCGCCAGCAGCATAAAAGGAGACTATGGCTACACCTTC.

The chain carries TRBV5-4 and TRBJ1-1; 11 positions agree with TRBD1. CDR1 is SGHNT and CDR2 is YYREEE in the germline V gene (reference sequence). The CDR3 has 15 amino acids. The V segment lost 4 bases and the J segment 10 bases; nucleotides outside the gene matches: 12. The CDR3, as DNA: TGTGCCAGCAGCCCTCCCGGGACAGGGGGTAAAGGAGCTTTCTTT. This codes for CASSPPGTGGKGAFF.

This chain links TRBV27 with TRBJ2-3; D is perhaps TRBD2 (6 bases). V was cut by 4 bases and J by 1 base, with 21 bases left in between. The CDR3 contains 18 residues. The V gene's germline CDR1 is MNHEY and CDR2 SMNVEV (reference sequence). The CDR3: CASSSTNGGRIGTDTQYF. CDR3 nucleotides: TGTGCCAGCAGTTCCACCAACGGGGGACGGATCGGCACAGATACGCAGTATTTT.

The rearrangement joins TRBV28 to TRBJ1-1; possible D gene TRBD1, 6 bases. The CDR3 sequence is 15 residues long. The V gene lost 1 base and the J gene lost 5 bases, with 14 bases spanning the gap. Germline V lookup: CDR1 MDHEN, CDR2 SYDVKM. CDR3 amino acids: CASSLYRAGWTEAFF. Here the CDR3 DNA reads TGTGCCAGCAGTTTATACAGGGCGGGTTGGACTGAAGCTTTCTTT. Full variable domain (rest looked up from reference TRBV28 and TRBJ1-1): DVKVTQSSRYLVKRTGEKVFLECVQDMDHENMFWYRQDPGLGLRLIYFSYDVKMKEKGDIPEGYSVSREKKERFSLILESASTNQTSMYLCASSLYRAGWTEAFFGQGTRLTVV.

This clone was detected only once. This chain connects TRBV6-5 to TRBJ2-3, with D tentatively TRBD1 (6 bases). V lost 2 bases and J 2 bases, leaving 8 bases between the germline ends. The CDR3 has 14 residues. CDR1 is MNHEY and CDR2 is SVGAGI in the germline V gene. CDR3 DNA sequence: TGTGCCAGCAGTTACGGACAGAACACAGATACGCAGTATTTT. It is translated as CASSYGQNTDTQYF.

V usage is TRBV7-8 and J usage is TRBJ2-1, with 15 positions matching TRBD2. The CDR3 runs to 18 residues. Germline CDR1 SGHVS, CDR2 FQNEAQ. Losses at the gene ends were 2 bases for V and 7 bases for J; bases not matched to a gene: 9. The CDR3 spells CASSLLLWTSGGANEQFF. The CDR3 nucleotides read TGTGCCAGCAGCTTACTACTATGGACTAGCGGGGGGGCAAATGAGCAGTTCTTC.

The chain carries TRBV7-9 and TRBJ1-1; no firm D call. The CDR3 consists of 14 residues. Trimming removed 1 base at V and 3 bases at J, with 9 bases between. Per germline, CDR1 SEHNR and CDR2 FQNEAQ (reference sequence). In DNA, the CDR3 is TGTGCCAGCAGCTTAGGTACTTACTACACTGAAGCTTTCTTT. Protein product: CASSLGTYYTEAFF.

The gene calls are TRBV5-4 and TRBJ1-6, with D perhaps matching TRBD1 (5 bases). Germline CDR1 and CDR2: SGHNT and YYREEE (reference sequence). V was pared by 4 bases and J by 0 bases, with 11 bases between. CDR3 length equals 16 residues. The CDR3 DNA is TGTGCCAGCAGCAGGAGCAGGGCCTCCTATAATTCACCCCTCCACTTT. Translation gives CASSRSRASYNSPLHF.

The chain is built from TRBV9 and TRBJ2-7; 10 nucleotides line up with TRBD2. The CDR3 covers 14 residues. V dropped 0 bases and J dropped 11; count of bases not matched to a gene: 8. Germline CDR1 reads SGDLS; CDR2 reads YYNGEE. In nucleotides, the CDR3 is TGTGCCAGCAGCGTAGATAGCGGGGGGCCGGTTGAGTACTTC. Encoded protein: CASSVDSGGPVEYF.